This record concerns one T cell receptor beta chain sequence. The antigen remains undetermined. The sample belongs to a study of cytomegalovirus exposure and HLA in healthy donors. Study-wide context: From donors who were HLA-typed, an early data release held 80 million or so unique TCRs.

The PCR had 60 Vbeta and 13 Jbeta primers. Profiled with immunoSEQ multiplex PCR; TCRdb holds only in-frame clones, not every one. The sample records 150,000 to 200,000 clones, about 81% being singletons. Overall study results and limits: The study carried out a later analysis of TCR beta sequences. It associated 15,000 to 20,000 of them with specific HLA alleles at a false discovery rate of 0.05. Reportedly, diagnosis of cytomegalovirus status by the classifier showed high specificity and sensitivity.

From germline, CDR1 is MRHNA and CDR2 SNTAGT. CDR3 length equals 13 residues. The V end was cut by 4 bases, the J end by 1 base, with 7 bases between. The source of this sequence is a man in his late teens or twenties in good health and CMV-seronegative. The rearrangement uses TRBV6-4 and TRBJ1-1, with a possible D match to TRBD1 (6 bases). Sequences were obtained from PBMCs. CDR3 sequence reads: CASSGGPNTEAFF. In DNA, the CDR3 is TGTGCCAGCAGTGGGGGGCCGAACACTGAAGCTTTCTTT.